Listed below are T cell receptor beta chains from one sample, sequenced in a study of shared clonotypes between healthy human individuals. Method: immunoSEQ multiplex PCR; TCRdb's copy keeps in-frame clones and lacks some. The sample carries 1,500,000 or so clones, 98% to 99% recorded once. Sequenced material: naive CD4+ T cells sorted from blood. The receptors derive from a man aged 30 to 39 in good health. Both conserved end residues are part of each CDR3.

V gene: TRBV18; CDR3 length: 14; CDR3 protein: CASSPPSNTGELFF
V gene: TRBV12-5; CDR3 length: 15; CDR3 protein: CASGSRGTGDTEAFF
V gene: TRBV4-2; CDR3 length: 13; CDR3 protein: CASSQPPGLPEYF
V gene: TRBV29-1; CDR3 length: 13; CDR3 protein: CSAFGGSNEKLFF
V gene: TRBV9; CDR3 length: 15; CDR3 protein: CASSVDQAGAGELFF
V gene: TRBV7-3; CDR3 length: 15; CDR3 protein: CASSLTIVSDTEAFF
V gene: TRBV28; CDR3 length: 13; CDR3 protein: CASRGRRSEKLFF
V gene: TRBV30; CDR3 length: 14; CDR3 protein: CASPPQTATYGYTF
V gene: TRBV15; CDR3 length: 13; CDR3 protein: CATSRLFSGEQFF
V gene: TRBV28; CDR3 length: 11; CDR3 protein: CASSGSYEQYF
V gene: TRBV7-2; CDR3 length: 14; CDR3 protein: CASSFGAEPYEQYF
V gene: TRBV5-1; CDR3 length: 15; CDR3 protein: CASSLGGVGYNEQFF
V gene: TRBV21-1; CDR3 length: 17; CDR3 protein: CASSNDPPAGCGNEQFF
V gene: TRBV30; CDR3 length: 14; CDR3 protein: CAWNPGQGGNTIYF
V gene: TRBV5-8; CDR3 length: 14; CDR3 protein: CASSLLGAYNEQFF
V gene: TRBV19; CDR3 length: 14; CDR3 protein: CASTDKGGYQPQHF
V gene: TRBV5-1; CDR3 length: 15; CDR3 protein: CASSLRGQPIETQYF
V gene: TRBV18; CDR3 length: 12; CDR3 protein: CASSPETDTQYF
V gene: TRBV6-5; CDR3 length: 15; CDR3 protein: CASSRDRVPGNTIYF
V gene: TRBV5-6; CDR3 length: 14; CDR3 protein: CASSLSGGPGTQYF
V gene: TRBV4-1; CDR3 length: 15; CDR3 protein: CASSQGTGGKYEQYF
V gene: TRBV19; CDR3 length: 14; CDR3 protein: CASSGLLMNTEAFF
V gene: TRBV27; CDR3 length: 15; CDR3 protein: CASSSRTGSSYEQYF
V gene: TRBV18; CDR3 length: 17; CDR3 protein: CASSPQTGVWNTGELFF
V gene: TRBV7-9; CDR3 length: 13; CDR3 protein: CASSLRDAQPQHF
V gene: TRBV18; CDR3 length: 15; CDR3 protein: CASSLPTSGRYEQYF
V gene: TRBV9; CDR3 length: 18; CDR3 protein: CASSVGLLAGVSYDEQFF
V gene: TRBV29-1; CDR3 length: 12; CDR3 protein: CSVRGIGHGYTF
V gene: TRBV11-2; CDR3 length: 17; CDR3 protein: CASSSLAGERGRDTQYF
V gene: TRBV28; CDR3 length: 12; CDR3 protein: CASSGPRKTQYF
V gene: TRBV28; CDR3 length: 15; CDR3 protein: CASSLFRGGVDTQYF
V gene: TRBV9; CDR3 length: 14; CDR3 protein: CASSVLGGQNEQFF
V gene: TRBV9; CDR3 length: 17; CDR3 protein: CASSVWIGGTSYNEQFF
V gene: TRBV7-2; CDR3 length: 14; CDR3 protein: CASSLDRGTGELFF
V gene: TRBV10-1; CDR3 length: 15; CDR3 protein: CASSPLAGRQDTQYF
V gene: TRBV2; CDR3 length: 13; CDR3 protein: CASSPGKSNEQFF
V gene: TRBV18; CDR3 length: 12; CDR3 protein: CASSPRKETQYF
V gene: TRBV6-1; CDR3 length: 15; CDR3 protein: CASSEQRGNQETQYF
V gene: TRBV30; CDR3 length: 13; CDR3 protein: CACPTGSQETQYF
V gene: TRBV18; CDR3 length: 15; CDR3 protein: CASSPVQGADYGYTF
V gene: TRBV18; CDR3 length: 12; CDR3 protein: CASSPGGLEQYF
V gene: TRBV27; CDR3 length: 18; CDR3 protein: CASSLSPSGNSGANVLTF
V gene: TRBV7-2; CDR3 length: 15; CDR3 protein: CASGELAGGLYEQYF
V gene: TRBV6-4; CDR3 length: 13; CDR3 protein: CASSPALYGELFF
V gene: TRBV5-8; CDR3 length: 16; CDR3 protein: CASSGFRTRYTGELFF
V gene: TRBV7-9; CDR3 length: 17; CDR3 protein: CASSLLGVLAGAYEQFF
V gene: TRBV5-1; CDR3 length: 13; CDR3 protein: CASTQSPNEKLFF
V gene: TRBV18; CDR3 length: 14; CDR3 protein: CASSPGLAGDTQYF
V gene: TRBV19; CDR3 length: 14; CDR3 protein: CASSTGTTNEKLFF
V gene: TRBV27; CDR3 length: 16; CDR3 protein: CASSTLAGTSKDTQYF
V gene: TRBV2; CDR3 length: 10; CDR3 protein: CASTAGELFF
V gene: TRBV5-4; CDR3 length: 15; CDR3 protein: CASSPGLAAYNEQFF
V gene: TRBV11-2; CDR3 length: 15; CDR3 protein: CASSPGLGGHYEQYF